The following is a T cell receptor (beta chain) sequence with its context. CDR1 LGHDT and CDR2 YNNKEL come from the germline V gene (reference sequence). Trimming took 5 bases from V and 4 from J; bases not matched to a gene: 4. The CDR3 sequence is 13 residues long. These data originate in a study of T cell responses to AZD1222 COVID-19 vaccine. Some clones are missing from TCRdb's copy, which holds only in-frame ones; the method was immunoSEQ multiplex PCR. The sample holds approximately 300,000 clones, 85% to 95% seen once. The receptor was derived from an adult who received the AZD1222 COVID-19 vaccine. The genes are TRBV3-1 (or the pseudogene TRBV3-2) and TRBJ1-2; the match to TRBD1 covers 7 bases. Sequenced material: peripheral blood, taken 28 days after the second AZD1222 dose. The CDR3 loop reads CASSAEGAYGYTF. The CDR3 region has the DNA TGTGCCAGCAGCGCAGAGGGGGCCTATGGCTACACCTTC.